Following are 20 T cell receptor beta chains from one sample sequenced in a study of PD-1 blockade in classical Hodgkin lymphoma. There was relapse after autologous stem cell transplantation in every patient, and there was variation in brentuximab vedotin exposure. Using immunoSEQ multiplex PCR, the repertoire was profiled, and TCRdb retains in-frame clones only, with some absent. The sample includes tens of thousands of clones, around 71% of them seen just once. The starting material was peripheral blood mononuclear cells (PBMCs), obtained before the second cycle of nivolumab. These receptors came from a human donor with classical Hodgkin lymphoma.

The CDR3 spells CASTLSTVLEAFF. The CDR3 coding sequence is TGTGCCAGCACCCTAAGTACAGTACTCGAAGCTTTCTTT. This chain uses TRBV6-6 with TRBJ1-1; no firm D call. CDR3 length: 13 amino acids. V dropped 7 bases and J dropped 8 bases, with 17 bases sitting between them. Germline V gives CDR1 MNHNY, CDR2 SVGAGI (reference sequence).

In this sample, this clone turned up a few times. The V gene is TRBV6-8, the J gene TRBJ2-2; no clear D gene. Germline V gene lookup returns CDR1 MNHGY and CDR2 SAAAGT. The CDR3 consists of 13 residues. Deletions cut 6 bases from V and 6 bases from J, with 11 bases between. For the CDR3, the DNA is TGTGCCAGCAGCCGACACTCCCCCGGGGAGCTGTTTTTT. Encoded protein: CASSRHSPGELFF.

The chain employs TRBV2 and TRBJ2-5; 7 nucleotides align to TRBD1. Germline V gives CDR1 SNHLY, CDR2 FYNNEI. V was pared by 5 bases and J by 5 bases, with 11 bases of the junction left unmatched. The CDR3 is 15 amino acids. The CDR3 sequence: CASSPLLDRVETQYF. CDR3 nucleotide sequence: TGTGCCAGCAGTCCCCTCCTCGACAGGGTTGAGACCCAGTACTTC.

In this sample, this clone turned up a few times. The chain couples TRBV7-9 to TRBJ1-1, with D possibly matching TRBD1 (5 bases). The CDR3 extends over 15 amino acids. Per the germline V gene, CDR1 is SEHNR and CDR2 is FQNEAQ (reference sequence). Trimming took 2 bases from V and 4 from J, leaving 14 bases between them. For the CDR3, the DNA is TGTGCCAGCAGCTTATCTGTCAGGGTGAGCACTGAAGCTTTCTTT. This translates into CASSLSVRVSTEAFF.

V is TRBV7-6 and J is TRBJ1-6; D unclear. V dropped 2 bases and J dropped 10 bases, with 21 bases sitting between them. This CDR3 is 17 amino acids long. CDR1 SGHVS and CDR2 FNYEAQ come from the germline V gene. The CDR3 sequence: CASSLFPLGGRPSPLHF. Written as DNA, the CDR3 is TGTGCCAGCAGCTTATTCCCGTTGGGTGGTAGGCCGTCACCCCTCCACTTT.

A single count supports this clone. The J gene is TRBJ1-1, the V gene TRBV5-6, with D possibly matching TRBD1 (5 bases). CDR1 is SGHDT and CDR2 is YYEEEE in the germline V gene. V was shortened by 4 bases and J by 1 base, with 11 bases between the two germline ends. CDR3 length equals 14 residues. The CDR3 DNA reads as TGTGCCAGCAGCCCGGGACCGACGAACACTGAAGCTTTCTTT. It yields the protein CASSPGPTNTEAFF.

For the CDR3, the DNA is TGTGCCAGCAGTCCCCGGGGGACACCGAACACTGAAGCTTTCTTT. It specifies CASSPRGTPNTEAFF. The V call is TRBV28, the J call TRBJ1-1; the D gene is possibly TRBD1 (6 bases). The CDR3 consists of 15 residues. Germline V gene lookup returns CDR1 MDHEN and CDR2 SYDVKM. The germline V and J ends were trimmed by 5 bases and 1 base, with 14 bases remaining between them.

The chain joins TRBV28 to TRBJ1-1, with 7 bases that match TRBD1. With 3 bases clipped from V and 0 bases from J, the junction kept 4 bases outside the gene matches. Germline loops: CDR1 MDHEN, CDR2 SYDVKM. The CDR3 is 15 amino acids. This CDR3 is CASSFQQGLNTEAFF. The CDR3 nucleotides are TGTGCCAGCAGTTTCCAACAGGGGTTGAACACTGAAGCTTTCTTT.

The chain links TRBV5-1 to TRBJ1-6; D is uncertain. V was clipped by 0 bases and J by 10 bases, with 11 bases between them. The CDR3 covers 14 residues. Germline values: CDR1 SGHRS, CDR2 YFSETQ. The CDR3 spells CASSLEVGGSPLHF. In nucleotides, the CDR3 is TGCGCCAGCAGCTTGGAAGTGGGAGGCTCACCCCTCCACTTT.

In its sample, this clone was seen once. This rearrangement joins TRBV11-2 to TRBJ1-3; D is uncertain. Germline lookup yields CDR1 SGHAT and CDR2 FQNNGV. V lost 5 bases and J 4 bases, leaving 15 bases between the germline ends. The CDR3 totals 15 residues. CDR3 in DNA: TGTGCCAGCAGCCGCGGACCCCCGCCAGGAAACACCATATATTTT. Its translation: CASSRGPPPGNTIYF. The complete variable domain, with remaining parts taken from reference TRBV11-2 and TRBJ1-3, reads EAGVAQSPRYKIIEKRQSVAFWCNPISGHATLYWYQQILGQGPKLLIQFQNNGVVDDSQLPKDRFSAERLKGVDSTLKIQPAKLEDSAVYLCASSRGPPPGNTIYFGEGSWLTVV.

The rearrangement uses TRBV7-3 and TRBJ2-1; 15 bases agree with TRBD2. From germline, CDR1 is SGHTA and CDR2 FQGTGA. Unmatched junction bases numbered 4, after V lost 5 bases and J lost 8 bases. The CDR3 runs to 15 residues. The CDR3 region has the DNA TGTGCCAGCAGCCCAGGGACTAGCGGGAGGCATGAGCAGTTCTTC. It yields the protein CASSPGTSGRHEQFF.

This clone was observed a single time. The genes are TRBV6-5 and TRBJ1-6; unclear D gene. From germline, CDR1 is MNHEY and CDR2 SVGAGI. The V end was cut by 6 bases, the J end by 9 bases, with 12 bases between. The CDR3 length is 13 residues. The CDR3 is CASRERHASPLHF. The CDR3 bases are TGTGCCAGCAGAGAGAGGCACGCTTCACCCCTCCACTTT.

The V call is TRBV6-6, the J call TRBJ1-3; no reliable D call. Trimming stripped 8 bases from V and 4 bases from J, with 9 bases between. CDR1 is MNHNY and CDR2 is SVGAGI in the germline V gene (reference sequence). CDR3 length equals 12 residues. The CDR3 DNA reads as TGTGCCAGCGAGGGCTCCGGAAACACCATATATTTT. Protein: CASEGSGNTIYF.

In its sample, this clone was seen once. V is TRBV18 and J is TRBJ2-1; TRBD1 matches 9 bases. The CDR3 contains 16 residues. Germline lookup yields CDR1 KGHSH and CDR2 LQKENI. The V gene end was trimmed by 4 bases and the J gene end by 8 bases; junction bases not matched to a gene: 12. The DNA of the CDR3 is TGTGCCAGCTCACTAGCCTCCCCGGGACAGGGTCATGAGCAGTTCTTC. Residues: CASSLASPGQGHEQFF.

The CDR3 bases are TGTGCCAGCAGTAAGGAAATTTCGTCATCAACTAATGAAAAACTGTTTTTT. This translates into CASSKEISSSTNEKLFF. This rearrangement joins TRBV25-1 to TRBJ1-4; the D is unclear. The length of the CDR3 is 17 residues. Germline loops: CDR1 MGHDK, CDR2 SYGVNS. The V gene lost 5 bases and the J gene lost 0 bases, with 16 bases spanning the gap.

This clone was found a few times. In nucleotides, the CDR3 is TGTGCCAGCAGTACCCCCGGGACAGGACAATATGGCTACACCTTC. Translation: CASSTPGTGQYGYTF. The rearrangement uses TRBV28 and TRBJ1-2; 8 bases match TRBD1. CDR1 and CDR2 (germline): MDHEN, SYDVKM. The CDR3 extends over 15 amino acids. The ends lost 5 bases at V and 5 bases at J; junction bases unmatched: 10.

The rearrangement links TRBV7-3 to TRBJ2-7; D might be TRBD2 (5 bases). Germline CDR1 reads SGHTA; CDR2 reads FQGTGA. Trimming stripped 5 bases from V and 3 bases from J, with 17 bases between. The CDR3 is 15 residues long. Here the CDR3 reads CASSSGRRGYYEQYF. Written as DNA, the CDR3 is TGTGCCAGCAGCAGTGGCCGGAGAGGGTACTACGAGCAGTACTTC.

The rearrangement uses TRBV7-2 and TRBJ1-2; D possibly corresponds to TRBD1 (5 bases). Trimming left V 5 bases short and J 0 bases short, with 13 bases between. CDR1 SGHTA and CDR2 FQGNSA come from the germline V gene. The CDR3 has 15 amino acids. CDR3 in amino acids: CASSHPGAANYGYTF. CDR3 DNA: TGTGCCAGCAGCCACCCTGGGGCCGCTAACTATGGCTACACCTTC.

The chain joins TRBV5-1 to TRBJ1-1; unclear D gene. CDR1 is SGHRS, CDR2 YFSETQ, per germline. With 0 bases removed from V and 0 bases from J, the gap between germline ends came to 12 bases. The CDR3 is 16 amino acids. CDR3 residues: CASSLEVPDMNTEAFF. The CDR3 region has the DNA TGCGCCAGCAGCTTGGAAGTACCGGATATGAACACTGAAGCTTTCTTT. Based on the CDR3 plus reference TRBV5-1 and TRBJ1-1, the full variable domain is KAGVTQTPRYLIKTRGQQVTLSCSPISGHRSVSWYQQTPGQGLQFLFEYFSETQRNKGNFPGRFSGRQFSNSRSEMNVSTLELGDSALYLCASSLEVPDMNTEAFFGQGTRLTVV.

The chain has TRBV4-3 and TRBJ2-7, with unresolved D. V was cut by 1 base and J by 0 bases, with 10 bases left in between. CDR1 and CDR2 (germline): LGHNA, YSLEER. The CDR3 runs 15 residues. The CDR3 is CASSQGFTDSYEQYF. The CDR3 DNA follows: TGCGCCAGCAGCCAAGGTTTTACTGACTCCTACGAGCAGTACTTC.